This T cell receptor (beta chain) was observed in a study of regulatory T cells in long-lasting Graves disease. Overall study results and limits: Persistent patients had a count of shared public clonotypes (over 2,500) that exceeded that of new patients (roughly 1,000). Persistent Graves' disease cases displayed lower TCR diversity than newly diagnosed ones.

Indicated time point: newly diagnosed GD, antithyroid drugs for less than 3 months. PBMC RNA served as the TCR library source. Trimming cost V 6 bases and J 8 bases; bases outside gene matches: 12. The CDR3 sequence is 15 residues long. CDR1 is SGHTA, CDR2 FQGNSA, per germline. Details on this clonotype: Its antigen is currently unknown.

The TCR beta library used iRepertoire HTBI primers with Arm-PCR amplification of CDR3. TCRdb itself ran the multiplex PCR reads through MiXCR, one entry per CDR3 protein. The sample shows 450,000 to 500,000 distinct CDR3 sequences, 15% to 20% of them seen only once. These data were also reused for a study on T cells in Graves' hyperthyroidism and ophthalmopathy. This second report adds: Every diagnosis used clinical symptoms, serum thyroxine and TRAb, thyroid ultrasound and orbital computed tomography. Most expanded thyroid clonotypes above 0.001 also appeared in blood.

The V and J genes are TRBV7-2 and TRBJ2-4, with 8 bases lining up with TRBD2. The sequences come from peripheral blood mononuclear cells (PBMCs), collected at new diagnosis, from a patient treated with antithyroid drugs. The clonotype comes from a man in his forties with Graves disease. CDR3 sequence reads: CASSDARTSRDIQYF. The CDR3 DNA sequence: TGTGCCAGCAGTGATGCTAGGACTAGCAGGGACATTCAGTACTTC. The variable domain in full, with the rest retrieved from reference TRBV7-2 and TRBJ2-4, is GAGVSQSPSNKVTEKGKDVELRCDPISGHTALYWYRQSLGQGLEFLIYFQGNSAPDKSGLPSDRFSAERTGGSVSTLTIQRTQQEDSAVYLCASSDARTSRDIQYFGAGTRLSVL.